One sample yielded the 19 T cell receptor beta chains listed below, sequenced in a study of PD-1 blockade in classical Hodgkin lymphoma. Time point specified: cycle 4 day 1 (C4D1), after around six weeks of nivolumab. Every patient experienced relapse after autologous stem cell transplantation, and brentuximab vedotin exposure varied. TCRdb keeps only in-frame clones here, not all; method: immunoSEQ multiplex PCR. The sample lists over 15,000 clones, 65% to 85% occurring once. This specimen was peripheral blood mononuclear cells (PBMCs), taken before the fourth cycle of nivolumab. These receptor sequences come from a human donor with classical Hodgkin lymphoma.

The chain couples TRBV6-1 to TRBJ2-7; 7 bases agree with TRBD1. Germline-derived CDR1 and CDR2 are MNHNS and SASEGT. Trimming cost V 6 bases and J 7 bases; bases outside gene matches: 15. The CDR3 runs to 15 residues. The DNA for the CDR3 is TGTGCCAGCAGCCCTGGGACAGCGATCAAGGGGGAGCAGTACGTC. It yields the protein CASSPGTAIKGEQYV.

This chain joins TRBV7-2 and TRBJ2-1; 14 nucleotides line up with TRBD2. CDR1 is SGHTA, CDR2 FQGNSA, per germline. The CDR3 is 16 amino acids. J lost 8 bases, V lost 4 bases, and 7 bases had no gene match. CDR3 amino acids: CASSSGLAGVIDEQFF. Here the CDR3 DNA reads TGTGCCAGCAGCTCGGGACTAGCGGGAGTTATAGATGAGCAGTTCTTC.

This clone occurred a few times. This chain joins TRBV6-1 and TRBJ1-5; D perhaps matches TRBD1 (5 bases). Trimming removed 3 bases from V and 0 bases from J, with 9 bases in between. The CDR3 length is 15 residues. Germline V CDR1 and CDR2: MNHNS, SASEGT. Here the CDR3 reads CASSDRGSSNQPQHF. CDR3 bases: TGTGCCAGCAGTGATAGGGGCTCTAGCAATCAGCCCCAGCATTTT.

V and J are TRBV29-1 and TRBJ2-3, with TRBD1 as a possible D gene (5 bases). Germline CDR1 and CDR2: SQVTM and ANQGSEA. Trimming removed 4 bases from V and 0 bases from J, with 11 bases in between. This CDR3 spans 14 amino acids. The chain's CDR3 is CSVVRGTSTDTQYF. The DNA for the CDR3 is TGCAGCGTTGTTAGGGGAACTAGCACAGATACGCAGTATTTT.

The chain carries TRBV15 and TRBJ1-2; D unclear. From germline, CDR1 is LNHNV and CDR2 YYDKDF (reference sequence). The CDR3 has 15 residues. The V gene lost 1 base and the J gene lost 0 bases, with 9 bases spanning the gap. DNA for the CDR3: TGTGCCACCAGCAGAGTGCAGACAACTAACTATGGCTACACCTTC. This gives the protein CATSRVQTTNYGYTF.

The chain links TRBV5-4 to TRBJ2-4, with a weak D call TRBD2 (5 bases). Germline lookup yields CDR1 SGHNT and CDR2 YYREEE (reference sequence). V lost 0 bases to trimming and J lost 3 bases, with 7 bases between them. The CDR3 length is 14 residues. The CDR3: CASSLGSDKNIQYF. The CDR3 coding sequence is TGTGCCAGCAGCTTGGGTAGCGACAAAAACATTCAGTACTTC.

This chain connects TRBV2 to TRBJ1-5, with a tentative D call TRBD1 (5 bases). V was shortened by 6 bases and J by 1 base, with 10 bases between the two germline ends. Germline CDR1 SNHLY, CDR2 FYNNEI. This CDR3 is 14 amino acids long. For the CDR3, the DNA is TGTGCCAGCAGGGGGGACGGGAGCAATCAGCCCCAGCATTTT. Its protein is CASRGDGSNQPQHF.

The chain recombines TRBV19 with TRBJ2-7; tentatively, D is TRBD2 (5 bases). CDR3 length equals 17 residues. V was cut by 6 bases and J by 1 base, with 22 bases left in between. Germline loops: CDR1 LNHDA, CDR2 SQIVND (reference sequence). This chain's CDR3 is CASRNPRGQESSYEQYF. The DNA of the CDR3 is TGTGCCAGTAGGAACCCCAGAGGGCAGGAGAGTTCCTACGAGCAGTACTTC.

The chain carries TRBV11-2 and TRBJ2-7; D is unresolved. This CDR3 has 15 amino acids. From germline, CDR1 is SGHAT and CDR2 FQNNGV. V was pared by 1 base and J by 0 bases, with 10 bases between. This chain's CDR3 is CASSLALRSSYEQYF. CDR3 DNA: TGTGCCAGCAGCTTAGCGCTCAGGAGCTCCTACGAGCAGTACTTC.

This chain connects TRBV9 to TRBJ1-4, with D unresolved. V dropped 2 bases and J dropped 5 bases, with 16 bases sitting between them. Germline CDR1 SGDLS, CDR2 YYNGEE. This CDR3 is 16 amino acids long. CDR3 region: CASSVDLGGLNEKLFF. The CDR3 DNA follows: TGTGCCAGCAGCGTCGACCTAGGCGGACTGAATGAAAAACTGTTTTTT.

The chain carries TRBV28 and TRBJ1-1; tentative D call: TRBD1 (5 bases). With 6 bases removed from V and 0 bases from J, the gap between germline ends came to 17 bases. Germline V gene lookup returns CDR1 MDHEN and CDR2 SYDVKM. The CDR3 loop spans 16 amino acids. The CDR3 here is CASRNPVGGMNTEAFF. The CDR3 DNA reads TGTGCCAGCAGAAACCCAGTGGGGGGAATGAACACTGAAGCTTTCTTT.

The V gene is TRBV5-1, the J gene TRBJ2-3, with D perhaps given as TRBD1 or TRBD2 (6 bases each). CDR1 is SGHRS, CDR2 YFSETQ, per germline. This CDR3 is 14 amino acids long. Trimming shortened V by 4 bases and J by 8 bases, and 17 bases separated the two germline ends. The CDR3 here is CASSTDSGASTQYF. The CDR3 coding sequence is TGCGCCAGCAGCACGGACTCGGGGGCTAGTACGCAGTATTTT.

This rearrangement joins TRBV5-1 to TRBJ1-2; TRBD1 matches at 7 bases. Trimming took 0 bases from V and 7 from J; bases not matched to a gene: 12. Germline lookup yields CDR1 SGHRS and CDR2 YFSETQ. This CDR3 comprises 16 residues. CDR3 bases: TGCGCCAGCAGCTTGGCACCAGGGGGAAGTCAGAGTGGCTACACCTTC. This sequence encodes CASSLAPGGSQSGYTF.

The V and J genes are TRBV5-6 and TRBJ1-2; 9 bases agree with TRBD1. Trimming took 3 bases from V and 6 from J; bases not matched to a gene: 12. This CDR3 is 16 amino acids long. Germline lookup yields CDR1 SGHDT and CDR2 YYEEEE. In DNA form, the CDR3 reads TGTGCCAGCAGCTCGATACCGGGACAGGGTGTGAATGGCTACACCTTC. This translates into CASSSIPGQGVNGYTF.

The chain couples TRBV25-1 to TRBJ2-7, with a weak D call TRBD2 (5 bases). With 4 bases removed from V and 2 bases from J, the gap between germline ends came to 12 bases. The CDR3 spans 14 residues. In germline, CDR1 is MGHDK, CDR2 SYGVNS. DNA of the CDR3: TGTGCCAGCAGTGTATCCATAGCGACCTACGAGCAGTACTTC. Residues: CASSVSIATYEQYF.

The chain joins TRBV5-1 to TRBJ1-2; tentatively, D is TRBD1 (6 bases). CDR3 length: 15 residues. Trimming cost V 3 bases and J 3 bases, with 15 bases left between them. The germline CDR1 and CDR2 sequences are SGHRS and YFSETQ. The CDR3 nucleotides are TGCGCCAGCAGCTCGCAGGGGACCTTTTACTATGGCTACACCTTC. Amino acid sequence: CASSSQGTFYYGYTF.

This clone was picked up one time. V is TRBV11-2 and J is TRBJ2-5, with TRBD2 matching 14 bases. CDR3 length: 20 amino acids. Germline V gene data show CDR1 as SGHAT and CDR2 as FQNNGV. The J segment lost 0 bases and the V segment lost 0 bases, leaving 9 bases of the junction unmatched. CDR3 protein: CASSLDRETSGGAHQETQYF. CDR3 bases: TGTGCCAGCAGCTTAGATCGGGAGACTAGCGGGGGGGCCCACCAAGAGACCCAGTACTTC.

The gene calls are TRBV5-1 and TRBJ1-2; D might be TRBD1 (6 bases). V lost 1 base and J lost 4, with 23 bases in between. The CDR3 runs 18 residues. Germline values: CDR1 SGHRS, CDR2 YFSETQ. This chain's CDR3 is CASSLFGPEDSALYGYTF. For the CDR3, the DNA is TGCGCCAGCAGCTTGTTTGGCCCCGAGGACAGTGCTCTCTATGGCTACACCTTC.

This chain uses TRBV12-5 with TRBJ1-1, with D perhaps matching TRBD1 (5 bases). V was trimmed by 1 base and J by 2 bases, leaving 8 bases between them. CDR3 length equals 14 residues. Germline V CDR1 and CDR2: LGHNT, FRNRAP. The CDR3 region is CASGLDRHNTEAFF. CDR3 DNA sequence: TGTGCTAGTGGTTTGGACAGGCATAACACTGAAGCTTTCTTT. Drawing the rest from reference TRBV12-5 and TRBJ1-1, the complete variable domain is DARVTQTPRHKVTEMGQEVTMRCQPILGHNTVFWYRQTMMQGLELLAYFRNRAPLDDSGMPKDRFSAEMPDATLATLKIQPSEPRDSAVYFCASGLDRHNTEAFFGQGTRLTVV.